The 29 T cell receptor beta chains given below trace back to one sample, sequenced in a study of patients and donors after allogeneic stem cell transplantation. TCRdb reanalysed the RT-PCR reads using MiXCR and keeps one entry per CDR3 protein. The top ten clones hold approximately 35% of a sample with roughly 30,000 distinct CDR3 sequences, under 7.5% of them seen once. Sequences were obtained from blood, either unsorted or a sorted T cell fraction (not recorded which). These receptors originate from a human donor who was either an allogeneic HSCT recipient or a stem cell or donor lymphocyte infusion donor (not recorded which). It is not recorded whose cells these are; they may come from a transplant donor.

The chain combines TRBV5-1 with TRBJ2-1; 7 nucleotides agree with TRBD1. The CDR3 loop spans 14 amino acids. Germline trimming cut 1 base from V and 10 bases from J; bases unmatched to any gene: 8. The germline CDR1 and CDR2 sequences are SGHRS and YFSETQ. Here the CDR3 reads CASSLIQGLGEQFF. For the CDR3, the DNA is TGCGCCAGCAGCTTGATACAGGGGCTAGGGGAGCAGTTCTTC.

This clonotype was picked up many times. The V gene is TRBV5-1, the J gene TRBJ2-7; D tentatively reads TRBD1 or TRBD2 (5 bases each). The V and J ends lost 4 bases and 4 bases respectively, with 15 bases between them. Germline values: CDR1 SGHRS, CDR2 YFSETQ. The CDR3 runs to 14 residues. The CDR3 bases are TGCGCCAGCAGCCCGGAGGTAGGGGTGTACGAGCAGTACTTC. Amino acid sequence: CASSPEVGVYEQYF.

This clonotype was recorded at least ten times. CDR3 nucleotide sequence: TGTGCCAGCAGTTGGGGGCAAGAGACCCAGTACTTC. Translation gives CASSWGQETQYF. This chain connects TRBV12-3 or TRBV12-4 to TRBJ2-5; D may be TRBD1 or TRBD2 (5 bases each). The CDR3 runs to 12 residues. The ends were cut back, 4 bases at V and 2 bases at J, with 5 bases in the middle.

This clonotype was seen many times. The chain carries TRBV2 and TRBJ1-4; D call uncertain. The CDR3 runs 13 residues. V was clipped by 3 bases and J by 13 bases, with 15 bases between them. The V gene's germline CDR1 is SNHLY and CDR2 FYNNEI. CDR3 DNA: TGTGCCAGCAGTGAGTCGGACTCTAGGTCACTGTTTTTT. Translation gives CASSESDSRSLFF.

This rearrangement joins TRBV20-1 to TRBJ2-3, with 7 nucleotides matching TRBD1. In germline, CDR1 is DFQATT, CDR2 SNEGSKA (reference sequence). The CDR3 contains 16 residues. Unmatched junction bases numbered 14, after V lost 0 bases and J lost 8 bases. CDR3 bases: TGCAGTGCTAGAGATCTAAAGAGACAGGGCGCTGGTACGCAGTATTTT. It is translated as CSARDLKRQGAGTQYF.

The table lists this clonotype with a few counts. CDR3 nucleotide sequence: TGTGCCAGCAGCGCCATGACAGGGAGGAAAACAGATACGCAGTATTTT. It translates to CASSAMTGRKTDTQYF. The V gene is TRBV5-4, the J gene TRBJ2-3; weak D call: TRBD1 (7 bases). CDR3 length equals 16 residues. Germline CDR1 SGHNT, CDR2 YYREEE (reference sequence). Trimming pared 4 bases from V and 3 bases from J, leaving 18 bases between.

The chain links TRBV5-1 to TRBJ2-7; a weak D match, TRBD1 (6 bases). The CDR3 totals 13 residues. The germline V and J ends were trimmed by 4 bases and 2 bases, with 10 bases remaining between them. The germline V gene encodes CDR1 SGHRS and CDR2 YFSETQ. The CDR3 loop reads CASSNRVPYEQYF. The DNA of the CDR3 is TGCGCCAGCAGCAACAGGGTACCCTACGAGCAGTACTTC.

This clonotype was counted ten times or more. The rearrangement uses TRBV2 and TRBJ1-5; D gene uncertain. With 2 bases removed from V and 7 bases from J, the gap between germline ends came to 12 bases. This CDR3 region has 14 residues. The V gene's germline CDR1 is SNHLY and CDR2 FYNNEI. The CDR3 bases are TGTGCCAGCAGTGAAAGGCCTGGCCCGCAGCCCCAGCATTTT. Translating it yields CASSERPGPQPQHF.

V is TRBV28 and J is TRBJ2-7; 9 nucleotides agree with TRBD1. This CDR3 region has 15 residues. The germline V gene encodes CDR1 MDHEN and CDR2 SYDVKM. V shed 6 bases, J shed 4 bases, and the junction held 10 bases outside the gene matches. CDR3 in DNA: TGTGCCAGCAGCCTCCCCGGGACAGGGAAGTACGAGCAGTACTTC. This sequence encodes CASSLPGTGKYEQYF.

About this clonotype: This may be a read error, as it is one base from a much larger clone. It is likely a read error, because the conserved phenylalanine at the end of the CDR3 is missing. The V gene is TRBV20-1, the J gene TRBJ2-2; D gene uncertain. Germline V lookup: CDR1 DFQATT, CDR2 SNEGSKA (reference sequence). V lost 1 base and J lost 0, with 9 bases in between. The CDR3 has 15 amino acids. CDR3: CSARAGRSNTGELFL. CDR3 sequence (DNA): TGCAGTGCTAGAGCTGGCAGGTCGAACACCGGGGAGCTGTTTTTG.

This clonotype was counted many times. The chain links TRBV7-9 to TRBJ2-3; TRBD1 matches at 10 bases. With V trimmed by 3 bases and J by 4 bases, 10 bases remained unmatched. Germline V CDR1 and CDR2: SEHNR, FQNEAQ (reference sequence). The CDR3 is 17 amino acids. CDR3 sequence: CASSLSLGQGLSDTQYF. The CDR3 DNA sequence: TGTGCCAGCAGCTTGAGTTTGGGACAGGGGTTATCAGATACGCAGTATTTT.

This clonotype has ten or more counts. The gene calls are TRBV20-1 and TRBJ1-5, with D tentatively TRBD1 (6 bases). The CDR3 loop spans 15 amino acids. V lost 6 bases and J lost 4, with 19 bases in between. CDR1 and CDR2 from the germline V gene are DFQATT and SNEGSKA (reference sequence). The CDR3 loop reads CSAGGPDRSNQPQHF. The CDR3 coding sequence is TGCAGTGCGGGCGGACCCGACAGGTCAAATCAGCCCCAGCATTTT.

This clonotype was observed many times. The V call is TRBV7-2, the J call TRBJ1-5, with D tentatively TRBD1 (5 bases). The germline CDR1 and CDR2 sequences are SGHTA and FQGNSA. The V gene lost 1 base and the J gene lost 0 bases, with 10 bases spanning the gap. The CDR3 is made up of 16 amino acids. CDR3 loop: CASSLVPGASNQPQHF. In DNA, the CDR3 is TGTGCCAGCAGCTTAGTTCCCGGGGCTAGCAATCAGCCCCAGCATTTT.

This clonotype was recorded at least ten times. The chain has TRBV5-1 and TRBJ2-2; D is ambiguous. Germline CDR1 SGHRS, CDR2 YFSETQ. V shed 0 bases and J shed 1 base, with 7 bases lying between them. The CDR3 consists of 15 residues. CDR3 protein: CASSLAVKNTGELFF. CDR3 nucleotides: TGCGCCAGCAGCTTGGCCGTTAAGAACACCGGGGAGCTGTTTTTT.

This clonotype was seen ten or more times. The rearrangement uses TRBV14 and TRBJ1-5; D is possibly TRBD1 (5 bases). V lost 5 bases and J lost 7, with 9 bases in between. This CDR3 region has 12 residues. Germline CDR1 and CDR2: SGHDN and FVKESK. The CDR3 nucleotides are TGTGCCAGCAGCGAGAGGGGCCAGCCCCAGCATTTT. It specifies CASSERGQPQHF. Filled out from reference TRBV14 and TRBJ1-5, the complete variable domain reads EAGVTQFPSHSVIEKGQTVTLRCDPISGHDNLYWYRRVMGKEIKFLLHFVKESKQDESGMPNNRFLAERTGGTYSTLKVQPAELEDSGVYFCASSERGQPQHFGDGTRLSIL.

In its sample, this clonotype was seen a few times. V and J are TRBV28 and TRBJ2-6; D gene ambiguous. Trimming shortened V by 3 bases and J by 0 bases, and 6 bases separated the two germline ends. Germline V gives CDR1 MDHEN, CDR2 SYDVKM. This CDR3 is 15 amino acids long. The CDR3 region is CASSFSSSGANVLTF. The CDR3 DNA reads as TGTGCCAGCAGTTTTAGTAGCTCTGGGGCCAACGTCCTGACTTTC.

This chain uses TRBV4-3 with TRBJ2-1; maybe TRBD2 (7 bases). V was shortened by 0 bases and J by 7 bases, with 10 bases between the two germline ends. The CDR3 runs to 14 residues. Looked up from germline, CDR1 is LGHNA and CDR2 is YSLEER. CDR3 sequence: CASSQDAGANEQFF. DNA of the CDR3: TGCGCCAGCAGCCAAGATGCGGGGGCGAATGAGCAGTTCTTC.

The chain employs TRBV18 and TRBJ2-7, with TRBD1 matching over 8 bases. The CDR3 runs 14 residues. Germline CDR1 KGHSH, CDR2 LQKENI. Losses at the gene ends were 4 bases for V and 7 bases for J; bases not matched to a gene: 9. For the CDR3, the DNA is TGTGCCAGCTCACAGGGGACAGGCCTCGGTGAGCAGTACTTC. It encodes CASSQGTGLGEQYF.

This chain uses TRBV15 with TRBJ2-1; either TRBD1 or TRBD2 may fit D (5 bases each). Germline lookup yields CDR1 LNHNV and CDR2 YYDKDF (reference sequence). Trimming stripped 8 bases from V and 6 bases from J, with 14 bases between. The CDR3 extends over 13 amino acids. The CDR3 is CATGGLGANEQFF. CDR3 nucleotide sequence: TGTGCCACCGGGGGTCTCGGGGCCAATGAGCAGTTCTTC.

This clonotype occurred many times. The CDR3 DNA is TGTGCCACCAGCAGTGGGGAAGGAGGGAGCACAGATACGCAGTATTTT. Encoded protein: CATSSGEGGSTDTQYF. The chain couples TRBV15 to TRBJ2-3, with D tentatively TRBD2 (6 bases). The V gene lost 3 bases and the J gene lost 0 bases, with 13 bases spanning the gap. CDR3 length equals 16 residues. Germline loops: CDR1 LNHNV, CDR2 YYDKDF (reference sequence).

In this sample, this clonotype turned up many times. The rearrangement joins TRBV7-9 to TRBJ2-1, with 10 bases that match TRBD1. The CDR3 extends over 15 amino acids. Trimming cost V 5 bases and J 4 bases; bases outside gene matches: 5. The germline V gene encodes CDR1 SEHNR and CDR2 FQNEAQ (reference sequence). CDR3 protein: CASSARDRGYNEQFF. As DNA, the CDR3 is TGTGCCAGCAGCGCCCGGGACAGGGGTTACAATGAGCAGTTCTTC.

This clonotype was seen at least ten times. The rearrangement uses TRBV6-1 and TRBJ1-1, with D tentatively TRBD1 (5 bases). The germline gives CDR1 MNHNS, CDR2 SASEGT. V was clipped by 7 bases and J by 7 bases, with 13 bases between them. This CDR3 is built from 12 residues. The DNA of the CDR3 is TGTGCCAGCACCGAGGGACGCTTTGAAGCTTTCTTT. The encoded protein is CASTEGRFEAFF.

The chain couples TRBV7-9 to TRBJ2-2; no clear D. There are 13 residues in the CDR3. V lost 0 bases and J lost 4, with 3 bases in between. Germline V gene lookup returns CDR1 SEHNR and CDR2 FQNEAQ (reference sequence). CDR3 in DNA: TGTGCCAGCAGCTTAGCGACCACCGGGGAGCTGTTTTTT. As protein: CASSLATTGELFF.

This clonotype appeared many times. This chain uses TRBV10-3 with TRBJ1-5, with TRBD1 identical over 9 bases. CDR1 is ENHRY and CDR2 is SYGVKD in the germline V gene. The CDR3 loop spans 14 amino acids. Unmatched junction bases numbered 0, after V lost 6 bases and J lost 0 bases. DNA for the CDR3: TGTGCCATCAGGGGACAGGGTAGCAATCAGCCCCAGCATTTT. This encodes CAIRGQGSNQPQHF.

This clonotype was counted a few times. CDR3 in amino acids: CASSLGSLQGYEQYF. CDR3 nucleotide sequence: TGTGCCAGCAGCTTAGGGAGCCTACAGGGCTACGAGCAGTACTTC. This chain joins TRBV7-9 and TRBJ2-7; possible D gene TRBD1, 6 bases. This CDR3 spans 15 amino acids. Germline CDR1 reads SEHNR; CDR2 reads FQNEAQ (reference sequence). The germline V and J ends were trimmed by 1 base and 3 bases, with 13 bases remaining between them.

This clonotype has a count of ten or more. J is TRBJ2-1 and V is TRBV12-3 or TRBV12-4; 14 nucleotides agree with TRBD2. After removal of 6 bases from V and 8 bases from J, the junction contained 6 bases not matched to a gene. The length of the CDR3 is 15 residues. CDR3 DNA sequence: TGTGCCAGCAGCCTGGGGACTAGCGGGAGTCATGAGCAGTTCTTC. This encodes CASSLGTSGSHEQFF.

This clonotype occurred a few times. The chain is built from TRBV7-9 and TRBJ1-2; D is unclear. CDR3 length equals 14 residues. Germline CDR1 reads SEHNR; CDR2 reads FQNEAQ (reference sequence). Between the trimmed V and J ends, which lost 1 base and 7 bases, there was a span of 13 bases. This chain's CDR3 is CASSLGRRMGGYTF. CDR3 in DNA: TGTGCCAGCAGCTTAGGACGGAGAATGGGTGGCTACACCTTC.

This clonotype occurred a few times. The V call is TRBV12-3 or TRBV12-4, the J call TRBJ2-1; 11 bases are shared with TRBD2. J gave up 4 bases and V 6 bases, and 5 bases lay outside the gene matches. The CDR3 spans 15 residues. The CDR3 loop reads CASRPTSGKYNEQFF. DNA of the CDR3: TGTGCCAGCAGACCGACTAGCGGGAAATACAATGAGCAGTTCTTC.

The chain carries TRBV4-3 and TRBJ2-7; D gene uncertain. Trimming pared 1 base from V and 2 bases from J, leaving 12 bases between. The CDR3 contains 15 residues. CDR1 is LGHNA, CDR2 YSLEER, per germline. The CDR3 loop reads CASSQVFGPTYEQYF. The CDR3 DNA follows: TGCGCCAGCAGCCAAGTCTTTGGGCCGACCTACGAGCAGTACTTC.